These 30 T cell receptor beta chains were all obtained from the same sample, sequenced in a study of cytomegalovirus exposure and HLA in healthy donors. The primer mix had 60 Vbeta and 13 Jbeta primers. Profiled with immunoSEQ multiplex PCR; TCRdb holds only in-frame clones, not every one. The sample includes roughly 190,000 clones, around 83% of them seen just once. The material sequenced was PBMCs. The receptors come from a woman between 35 and 50 years old in good health and CMV-seronegative.

This clone was found a few times. The chain has TRBV2 and TRBJ2-7; the match to TRBD2 covers 14 bases. The CDR3 is made up of 14 amino acids. Per the germline V gene, CDR1 is SNHLY and CDR2 is FYNNEI. Germline trimming cut 7 bases from V and 3 bases from J; bases unmatched to any gene: 2. Here the CDR3 DNA reads TGTGCCAGCAATGGACTAGCGGGGGGCTACGAGCAGTACGTC. It specifies CASNGLAGGYEQYV.

Points on this clone: Germline is not matched at one junction end, which may reflect a read error. CDR3 in DNA: TGTGCCCGGAGTGTAGAGAGGACTGTTACTTTT. Translation: CARSVERTVTF. The rearrangement links TRBV30 to TRBJ2-2; TRBD2 is a possible D gene (5 bases). This CDR3 is 11 amino acids long. The germline gives CDR1 GTSNPN, CDR2 SVGIG (reference sequence). Full variable domain (remainder filled in from reference TRBV30 and TRBJ2-2): SQTIHQWPATLVQPVGSPLSLECTVEGTSNPNLYWYRQAAGRGLQLLFYSVGIGQISSEVPQNLSASRPQDRQFILSSKKLLLSDSGFYLCARSVERTVTFGEGSRLTVL.

The chain joins TRBV19 to TRBJ2-2, with TRBD2 matching over 11 bases. J was trimmed by 6 bases and V by 4 bases; bases with no gene match: 7. Germline-derived CDR1 and CDR2 are LNHDA and SQIVND (reference sequence). This CDR3 comprises 16 residues. Written as DNA, the CDR3 is TGTGCCAGTAGTAATCTCCTAGCGGGAGGCGCCGGGGAGCTGTTTTTT. Its translation: CASSNLLAGGAGELFF.

This chain uses TRBV19 with TRBJ1-2; 8 bases agree with TRBD1. After removal of 4 bases from V and 2 bases from J, the junction contained 9 bases not matched to a gene. Germline CDR1 and CDR2: LNHDA and SQIVND (reference sequence). This CDR3 contains 16 residues. CDR3 sequence (DNA): TGTGCCAGTAGTAAATGGGACAGGAAGAAGAACTATGGCTACACCTTC. Its translation: CASSKWDRKKNYGYTF.

V gene TRBV27 combines with J gene TRBJ2-7; D is possibly TRBD2 (6 bases). Germline CDR1 reads MNHEY; CDR2 reads SMNVEV (reference sequence). V gave up 6 bases and J gave up 4 bases, with 16 bases separating them. This CDR3 is built from 14 residues. The CDR3 sequence is CASSPKGLAYEQYV. The CDR3 nucleotides are TGTGCCAGCAGCCCCAAGGGACTGGCATACGAGCAGTACGTC.

The V gene is TRBV27, the J gene TRBJ1-5; a possible D gene is TRBD1 (5 bases). This CDR3 is built from 15 residues. Between the trimmed V and J ends, which lost 3 bases and 3 bases, there was a span of 12 bases. The germline V gene has CDR1 MNHEY and CDR2 SMNVEV (reference sequence). Written as DNA, the CDR3 is TGTGCCAGCAGTTTGGTTGGGACTCACAATCAGCCCCAGCATTTT. This translates into CASSLVGTHNQPQHF.

The J gene is TRBJ1-1, the V gene TRBV27; D unclear. CDR3 length: 14 amino acids. Trimming shortened V by 5 bases and J by 5 bases, and 15 bases separated the two germline ends. The germline V gene encodes CDR1 MNHEY and CDR2 SMNVEV (reference sequence). CDR3 coding DNA: TGTGCCAGCAGTCCGTTACTTCGAGGGACTGAAGCTTTCTTT. This encodes CASSPLLRGTEAFF.

This clone was seen a few times. The chain joins TRBV6-5 to TRBJ2-2, with D possibly TRBD2 on 5 matching bases. Trimming cost V 5 bases and J 0 bases, with 7 bases left between them. The germline V gene has CDR1 MNHEY and CDR2 SVGAGI. The CDR3 has 14 residues. Here the CDR3 DNA reads TGTGCCAGCAGTCCCGGGACGAACACCGGGGAGCTGTTTTTT. Translated: CASSPGTNTGELFF.

This clone has a handful of counts. The V and J genes are TRBV10-3 and TRBJ2-1; D possibly corresponds to TRBD2 (5 bases). Germline lookup yields CDR1 ENHRY and CDR2 SYGVKD. This CDR3 has 16 residues. V shed 6 bases and J shed 6 bases, with 21 bases lying between them. CDR3 in amino acids: CAIRASVGVPGNEQFF. CDR3 DNA sequence: TGTGCCATCAGGGCAAGTGTCGGGGTACCGGGCAATGAGCAGTTCTTC.

Details on this clone: At one of its ends the junction is not consistent with the germline gene, which may arise from a read error. The V call is TRBV7-6, the J call TRBJ2-1, with TRBD1 matching over 9 bases. The CDR3 totals 12 residues. Germline V gene lookup returns CDR1 SGHVS and CDR2 FNYEAQ. The CDR3 loop is CASSFVGQGMVF. The CDR3 DNA follows: TGTGCCAGCAGCTTCGTGGGACAGGGAATGGTCTTC.

The chain couples TRBV10-3 to TRBJ1-2; TRBD1 matches 7 bases. The CDR3 consists of 13 residues. V lost 4 bases, J lost 6 bases, and 5 bases stayed unmatched. Germline loops: CDR1 ENHRY, CDR2 SYGVKD. The CDR3 here is CAISVDRADGYTF. The CDR3 DNA is TGTGCCATCAGTGTCGACAGGGCGGATGGCTACACCTTC.

The gene calls are TRBV11-2 and TRBJ2-3; TRBD2 matches 12 bases. Germline-derived CDR1 and CDR2 are SGHAT and FQNNGV. J was trimmed by 6 bases and V by 6 bases; bases with no gene match: 10. The CDR3 extends over 16 amino acids. The DNA of the CDR3 is TGTGCCAGCAGGACTCTAGCGGGAGGGCTTAGGGATACGCAGTATTTT. This gives the protein CASRTLAGGLRDTQYF.

The V gene is TRBV11-3, the J gene TRBJ1-2; 8 nucleotides match TRBD1. CDR3 length equals 14 residues. The germline CDR1 and CDR2 sequences are SGHNT and YENEEA. The V segment lost 5 bases and the J segment 5 bases; nucleotides outside the gene matches: 7. In DNA, the CDR3 is TGTGCCAGCAGCCCCCTAACAGGGGGTTATGGCTACACCTTC. It yields the protein CASSPLTGGYGYTF.

The V and J genes are TRBV9 and TRBJ2-2, with 7 nucleotides matching TRBD2. The CDR3 totals 15 residues. With V trimmed by 0 bases and J by 7 bases, 6 bases remained unmatched. Looked up from germline, CDR1 is SGDLS and CDR2 is YYNGEE. This chain's CDR3 is CASSVGGRAGGELFF. The CDR3, as DNA: TGTGCCAGCAGCGTAGGTGGGAGGGCCGGCGGGGAGCTGTTTTTT.

The chain employs TRBV7-2 and TRBJ1-2; a weak D match, TRBD1 (5 bases). In germline, CDR1 is SGHTA, CDR2 FQGNSA. V was pared by 4 bases and J by 7 bases, with 13 bases between. The CDR3 consists of 13 residues. The CDR3 DNA follows: TGTGCCAGCAGCTCGAGCCAGCAGGGTGGCTACACCTTC. Encoded protein: CASSSSQQGGYTF.

The chain is built from TRBV29-1 and TRBJ2-3; TRBD2 agrees at 10 bases. Trimming removed 6 bases from V and 4 bases from J; junction bases left unmatched: 7. The CDR3 runs 14 residues. Germline V lookup: CDR1 SQVTM, CDR2 ANQGSEA. The CDR3 here is CSVQPGTSADTQYF. The CDR3 DNA reads as TGCAGCGTGCAACCGGGGACTAGCGCAGATACGCAGTATTTT.

This chain connects TRBV11-3 to TRBJ2-3, with 8 nucleotides matching TRBD1. This CDR3 has 15 amino acids. The J segment lost 5 bases and the V segment lost 8 bases, leaving 12 bases of the junction unmatched. Germline values: CDR1 SGHNT, CDR2 YENEEA. The CDR3 DNA reads as TGTGCCAGCGGCCAGACAGGGGAGTTTGGAGATACGCAGTATTTT. Its translation is CASGQTGEFGDTQYF.

This chain links TRBV15 with TRBJ2-1; tentative D call: TRBD1 (6 bases). Trimming cost V 0 bases and J 7 bases, with 22 bases left between them. Germline V lookup: CDR1 LNHNV, CDR2 YYDKDF (reference sequence). The CDR3 loop spans 18 amino acids. The CDR3 DNA sequence: TGTGCCACCAGCAGAGATGGGGGCCCCCCGAGGGGGTCGAATGAGCAGTTCTTC. Its translation: CATSRDGGPPRGSNEQFF.

The chain carries TRBV6-5 and TRBJ1-2, with 9 bases that match TRBD1. Germline V gives CDR1 MNHEY, CDR2 SVGAGI. The CDR3 is 15 amino acids. Trimming removed 2 bases from V and 8 bases from J; junction bases left unmatched: 9. The CDR3 spells CASSYPGTGRDGYTF. CDR3 nucleotide sequence: TGTGCCAGCAGTTACCCCGGGACAGGGAGAGACGGCTACACCTTC.

V gene TRBV5-8 combines with J gene TRBJ2-7; possible D gene TRBD1, 6 bases. Per the germline V gene, CDR1 is SGHTS and CDR2 is YDEGEE. The V and J ends lost 4 bases and 3 bases respectively, with 11 bases between them. The CDR3 extends over 13 amino acids. The CDR3 DNA sequence: TGTGCCAGCAGCAAGGGGGTTCACTACGAGCAGTACGTC. Protein sequence: CASSKGVHYEQYV.

The chain employs TRBV11-3 and TRBJ1-3; TRBD1 is a possible D gene (6 bases). The V gene's germline CDR1 is SGHNT and CDR2 YENEEA. This CDR3 is 13 amino acids long. V was cut by 5 bases and J by 8 bases, with 13 bases left in between. The CDR3 is CASSTWDKDTIYF. The CDR3 bases are TGTGCCAGCAGCACCTGGGACAAAGACACCATATATTTT.

The CDR3 region has the DNA TGTGCCGCCCAGACAGGGCAGGACCTCTATGGCTACACCTTC. The encoded protein is CAAQTGQDLYGYTF. The chain joins TRBV7-9 to TRBJ1-2; 7 nucleotides match TRBD1. CDR1 is SEHNR and CDR2 is FQNEAQ in the germline V gene (reference sequence). The CDR3 spans 14 residues. V lost 11 bases, J lost 4 bases, and 13 bases stayed unmatched.

This chain uses TRBV6-5 with TRBJ1-6; TRBD1 matches 8 bases. The CDR3 is 14 residues long. CDR1 and CDR2 from the germline V gene are MNHEY and SVGAGI. Trimming removed 6 bases from V and 9 bases from J; junction bases left unmatched: 7. CDR3 sequence (DNA): TGTGCCAGCAGGACCGACAGGGGCGTTTCACCCCTCCACTTT. Amino acid sequence: CASRTDRGVSPLHF.

V and J are TRBV19 and TRBJ2-7; 9 bases line up with TRBD2. The germline V gene has CDR1 LNHDA and CDR2 SQIVND (reference sequence). Trimming took 6 bases from V and 2 from J; bases not matched to a gene: 2. The CDR3 spans 13 residues. DNA of the CDR3: TGTGCCAGTAGGCTAGCGGGGACCTACGAGCAGTACTTC. This codes for CASRLAGTYEQYF.

The chain has TRBV7-9 and TRBJ2-7; D perhaps matches TRBD1 (6 bases). The germline CDR1 and CDR2 sequences are SEHNR and FQNEAQ (reference sequence). The CDR3 sequence is 12 residues long. Trimming left V 5 bases short and J 4 bases short, with 9 bases between. This chain's CDR3 is CASSATGYEQYV. The DNA of the CDR3 is TGTGCCAGCAGCGCGACAGGATACGAGCAGTACGTC.

This clone occurred a few times. The rearrangement uses TRBV6-5 and TRBJ1-1; 8 bases match TRBD1. CDR3 length: 15 amino acids. The junction had 10 bases not matched to a gene; V was cut back by 4 bases and J by 6 bases. CDR1 is MNHEY, CDR2 SVGAGI, per germline. CDR3 nucleotide sequence: TGTGCCAGCAGTTCCCACAGGGGGGGAGTTCCTGAAGCTTTCTTT. Amino acid sequence: CASSSHRGGVPEAFF.

The chain links TRBV19 to TRBJ2-6, with D possibly being TRBD1 (6 bases). CDR1 is LNHDA and CDR2 is SQIVND in the germline V gene (reference sequence). This CDR3 comprises 17 residues. V lost 5 bases and J lost 0, with 14 bases in between. The CDR3 DNA sequence: TGTGCCAGTAGTTTATGGGGGCGAAGCTCTGGGGCCAACGTCCTGACTTTC. Protein product: CASSLWGRSSGANVLTF.

This chain uses TRBV12-1 with TRBJ1-2. TRBV12-1 is flagged as a pseudogene. The CDR3 extends over 15 amino acids. This CDR3 is CASSSNRTTNYGYTF. Written as DNA, the CDR3 is TGTGCCAGCAGCTCGAATCGGACTACTAACTATGGCTACACCTTC.

This chain links TRBV9 with TRBJ1-5; D is perhaps TRBD1 (6 bases). Germline loops: CDR1 SGDLS, CDR2 YYNGEE. This CDR3 region has 13 residues. V was clipped by 2 bases and J by 4 bases, with 7 bases between them. Here the CDR3 DNA reads TGTGCCAGCAGCGTTCAGGGGAATCAGCCCCAGCATTTT. Residues: CASSVQGNQPQHF.

This clone has only one observation. The chain joins TRBV2 to TRBJ1-1; D is unresolved. The V gene lost 6 bases and the J gene lost 0 bases, with 8 bases spanning the gap. The CDR3 is 13 residues long. The germline V gene has CDR1 SNHLY and CDR2 FYNNEI. CDR3 nucleotide sequence: TGTGCCAGCAGGACGGGGATGAACACTGAAGCTTTCTTT. Its protein is CASRTGMNTEAFF.